Sequencing of this T cell receptor beta chain was carried out in a study of blood T cell repertoires in COVID-19. At the level of the study: Some COVID-19 samples were acute and others convalescent; all came from the United States, Italy and Spain. PBMCs, B-cell-depleted T cells, or T cells were the source of the cDNA or gDNA that made up the material.

CDR3 length: 15 amino acids. In germline, CDR1 is SGDLS, CDR2 YYNGEE. Trimming at V came to 0 bases and at J to 8 bases, leaving 8 bases not matched to a gene. Source study methods: Amplification from reference gene primers served as the basis for estimated nucleated cell counts. Produced via immunoSEQ multiplex PCR; TCRdb's table is partial and in-frame only. The V and J calls and the clone size are those of that table, but D and trimming were determined from the DNA. The sample gives roughly 200,000 clones, roughly four fifths of which show up once; approximately 5.1% is in the top ten. J is TRBJ2-7 and V is TRBV9; 10 bases line up with TRBD2. The TCR was taken from a woman between 65 and 79 years old with active or convalescent COVID-19. The sequenced material came from peripheral blood. The CDR3 spells CASSVGESGRVQQYF. As DNA, the CDR3 is TGTGCCAGCAGCGTAGGGGAGAGCGGGAGGGTACAGCAGTACTTC.